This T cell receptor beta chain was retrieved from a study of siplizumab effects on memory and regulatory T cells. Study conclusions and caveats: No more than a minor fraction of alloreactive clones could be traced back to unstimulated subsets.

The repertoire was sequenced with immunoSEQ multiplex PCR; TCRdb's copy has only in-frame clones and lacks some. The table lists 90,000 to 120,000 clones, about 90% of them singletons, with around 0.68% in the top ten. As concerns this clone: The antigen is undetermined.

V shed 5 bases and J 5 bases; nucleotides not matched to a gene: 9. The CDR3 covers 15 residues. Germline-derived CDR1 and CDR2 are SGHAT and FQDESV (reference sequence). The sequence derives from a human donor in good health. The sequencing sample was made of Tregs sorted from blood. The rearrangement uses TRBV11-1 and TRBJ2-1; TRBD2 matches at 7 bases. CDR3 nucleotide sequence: TGTGCCAGCAGCCGAGCGGGAACCTGGAACAATGAGCAGTTCTTC. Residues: CASSRAGTWNNEQFF.